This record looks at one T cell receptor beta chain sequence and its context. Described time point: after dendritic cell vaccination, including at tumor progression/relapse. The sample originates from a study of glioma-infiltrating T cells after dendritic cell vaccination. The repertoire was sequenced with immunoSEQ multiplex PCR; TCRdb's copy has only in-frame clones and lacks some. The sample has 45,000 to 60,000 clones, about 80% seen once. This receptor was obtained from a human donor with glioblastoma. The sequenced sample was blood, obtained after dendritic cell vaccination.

This CDR3 is CASSYVVDSNTDTQYF. The CDR3, as DNA: TGTGCCAGCAGTTACGTCGTCGACAGTAACACAGATACGCAGTATTTT. V gene TRBV6-5 combines with J gene TRBJ2-3, with D tentatively TRBD1 (5 bases). Trimming took 2 bases from V and 2 from J, leaving 14 bases between them. Germline-derived CDR1 and CDR2 are MNHEY and SVGAGI. The CDR3 contains 16 residues.